These 18 T cell receptor beta chains came from one sample sequenced in a study of blood T cell repertoires in COVID-19. TCRdb keeps only in-frame clones here, not all; method: immunoSEQ multiplex PCR. The sample contains under 150,000 clones, 79% of which appear only once. The sequenced material came from peripheral blood. The receptors shown here come from a man between 50 and 59 years old with active or convalescent COVID-19.

The chain joins TRBV11-2 to TRBJ2-5; 9 positions agree with TRBD1. The CDR3 runs to 15 residues. Germline V gives CDR1 SGHAT, CDR2 FQNNGV. V lost 1 base to trimming and J lost 5 bases; unmatched junction nucleotides: 5. CDR3 bases: TGTGCCAGCAGCTTAGGGGACAGGGACTTTGAGACCCAGTACTTC. Translated, it gives CASSLGDRDFETQYF.

The chain is built from TRBV11-2 and TRBJ2-7; 7 positions agree with TRBD2. Germline trimming cut 5 bases from V and 4 bases from J; bases unmatched to any gene: 8. The CDR3 length is 14 residues. The germline gives CDR1 SGHAT, CDR2 FQNNGV. CDR3 protein: CASSASWREYEQYF. For the CDR3, the DNA is TGTGCCAGCAGCGCCAGCTGGCGGGAGTACGAGCAGTACTTC.

V and J are TRBV7-9 and TRBJ2-7, with 7 bases matching TRBD2. The CDR3 totals 16 residues. V shed 2 bases, J shed 2 bases, and the junction held 9 bases outside the gene matches. CDR1 and CDR2 from the germline V gene are SEHNR and FQNEAQ (reference sequence). The CDR3 DNA follows: TGTGCCAGCAGCTTAAAGCGGTCGGGAGGCCCCTACGAGCAGTACTTC. Amino acids: CASSLKRSGGPYEQYF.

The V and J genes are TRBV10-2 and TRBJ1-2; D is unclear. CDR3 size: 14 residues. The V and J ends lost 1 base and 1 base respectively, with 7 bases between them. Germline assignment: CDR1 WSHSY and CDR2 SAAADI. The CDR3 spells CASSEWSVNYGYTF. The CDR3 coding sequence is TGCGCCAGCAGTGAGTGGTCGGTTAACTATGGCTACACCTTC.

The V gene is TRBV4-1, the J gene TRBJ2-7, with 10 bases identical to TRBD2. V shed 4 bases and J 4 bases; nucleotides not matched to a gene: 10. The CDR3 length is 16 residues. Germline V CDR1 and CDR2: MGHRA, YSYEKL. The CDR3: CASSPIGGTSDYEQYF. CDR3 bases: TGCGCCAGCAGCCCCATAGGGGGGACTAGCGATTACGAGCAGTACTTC.

The chain links TRBV27 to TRBJ1-2; possibly TRBD1 for D (6 bases). Trimming cost V 1 base and J 4 bases, with 13 bases left between them. Germline-derived CDR1 and CDR2 are MNHEY and SMNVEV (reference sequence). This CDR3 region has 15 residues. CDR3 residues: CASSLFSGVGYGYTF. The DNA for the CDR3 is TGTGCCAGCAGTTTATTTTCAGGGGTTGGCTATGGCTACACCTTC.

In DNA, the CDR3 is TGTGCCAGCAGCATCGACAGGGGAGGCACTGAAGCTTTCTTT. Residues: CASSIDRGGTEAFF. V is TRBV7-2 and J is TRBJ1-1; 8 nucleotides match TRBD1. The V gene end was trimmed by 5 bases and the J gene end by 4 bases; junction bases not matched to a gene: 6. The CDR3 has 14 amino acids. Germline V gives CDR1 SGHTA, CDR2 FQGNSA.

The chain combines TRBV2 with TRBJ2-7, with unresolved D. CDR1 SNHLY and CDR2 FYNNEI come from the germline V gene. V was trimmed by 6 bases and J by 4 bases, leaving 13 bases between them. The CDR3 extends over 13 amino acids. The CDR3 region is CASSLLGEYEQYF. CDR3 nucleotide sequence: TGTGCCAGCAGCCTACTGGGCGAGTACGAGCAGTACTTC.

Only a few counts were recorded for this clone. The genes are TRBV6-1 and TRBJ2-1; 10 positions agree with TRBD2. Germline V CDR1 and CDR2: MNHNS, SASEGT. After removal of 2 bases from V and 15 bases from J, the junction contained 7 bases not matched to a gene. CDR3 length: 13 amino acids. CDR3 protein: CASSELSSGSRFF. The CDR3 coding sequence is TGTGCCAGCAGTGAACTGTCTAGCGGGAGTCGGTTCTTC.

V is TRBV29-1 and J is TRBJ2-5, with D maybe TRBD1 (6 bases). The V end lost 6 bases, the J end lost 5 bases, and 16 bases lay between the germline ends. The germline CDR1 and CDR2 sequences are SQVTM and ANQGSEA. The CDR3 extends over 13 amino acids. The CDR3, as DNA: TGCAGCGTCCAGGGGCCCGAGAGGGAGACCCAGTACTTC. Residues: CSVQGPERETQYF.

The V gene is TRBV28, the J gene TRBJ1-5; 9 nucleotides match TRBD1. The germline gives CDR1 MDHEN, CDR2 SYDVKM. This CDR3 is 15 amino acids long. With V trimmed by 2 bases and J by 5 bases, 4 bases remained unmatched. CDR3 DNA sequence: TGTGCCAGCAGTTTAGAACAGGGGGCTGATCAGCCCCAGCATTTT. It specifies CASSLEQGADQPQHF.

The rearrangement links TRBV24-1 to TRBJ2-5; 7 bases match TRBD2. The CDR3 totals 16 residues. CDR1 and CDR2 (germline): KGHDR, SFDVKD. V lost 3 bases, J lost 4 bases, and 10 bases stayed unmatched. The CDR3 sequence is CATSDGGGEVVETQYF. DNA for the CDR3: TGTGCCACCAGTGATGGGGGAGGGGAGGTGGTAGAGACCCAGTACTTC.

J is TRBJ2-1 and V is TRBV11-3; tentative D call: TRBD2 (5 bases). CDR3 length: 14 residues. The V gene lost 4 bases and the J gene lost 7 bases, with 14 bases spanning the gap. Germline loops: CDR1 SGHNT, CDR2 YENEEA. The DNA of the CDR3 is TGTGCCAGCAGCTCCGGACTGCTTGGGAATGAGCAGTTCTTC. Its protein is CASSSGLLGNEQFF. Full variable domain (outside the CDR3, taken from reference TRBV11-3 and TRBJ2-1): EAGVVQSPRYKIIEKKQPVAFWCNPISGHNTLYWYLQNLGQGPELLIRYENEEAVDDSQLPKDRFSAERLKGVDSTLKIQPAELGDSAVYLCASSSGLLGNEQFFGPGTRLTVL.

The gene calls are TRBV2 and TRBJ2-7, with 12 bases that match TRBD2. The junction had 3 bases not matched to a gene; V was cut back by 4 bases and J by 5 bases. This CDR3 is built from 14 residues. The V gene's germline CDR1 is SNHLY and CDR2 FYNNEI. The CDR3 loop reads CASSGLAGEDEQYF. Here the CDR3 DNA reads TGTGCCAGCAGTGGACTAGCGGGAGAGGACGAGCAGTACTTC.

This clone appeared a single time. The J gene is TRBJ2-3, the V gene TRBV7-9; a weak D match, TRBD2 (6 bases). The germline V gene encodes CDR1 SEHNR and CDR2 FQNEAQ (reference sequence). This CDR3 spans 15 amino acids. V was shortened by 2 bases and J by 1 base, with 10 bases between the two germline ends. CDR3 in amino acids: CASSLSGQGTDTQYF. The CDR3 coding sequence is TGTGCCAGCAGCTTAAGCGGGCAAGGCACAGATACGCAGTATTTT.

V and J are TRBV7-2 and TRBJ2-7; the match to TRBD2 covers 7 bases. This CDR3 is 15 amino acids long. V lost 2 bases and J lost 4; bases outside the gene matches: 8. Germline-derived CDR1 and CDR2 are SGHTA and FQGNSA. In DNA form, the CDR3 reads TGTGCCAGCAGCTTAAATCCAGCGGGACTTTACGAGCAGTACTTC. It codes for CASSLNPAGLYEQYF. The full variable domain, completed using reference TRBV7-2 and TRBJ2-7, is GAGVSQSPSNKVTEKGKDVELRCDPISGHTALYWYRQSLGQGLEFLIYFQGNSAPDKSGLPSDRFSAERTGGSVSTLTIQRTQQEDSAVYLCASSLNPAGLYEQYFGPGTRLTVT.

The chain recombines TRBV18 with TRBJ1-3, with D unresolved. The CDR3 spans 15 residues. CDR1 and CDR2 from the germline V gene are KGHSH and LQKENI. V lost 0 bases to trimming and J lost 4 bases, with 10 bases between them. The DNA of the CDR3 is TGTGCCAGCTCACCACCCCCGGGTGCGGGAAACACCATATATTTT. It codes for CASSPPPGAGNTIYF.

This clone appeared once. The chain couples TRBV9 to TRBJ2-7, with TRBD1 as a possible D gene (6 bases). The CDR3 has 14 amino acids. Trimming removed 3 bases from V and 2 bases from J, with 12 bases in between. Per the germline V gene, CDR1 is SGDLS and CDR2 is YYNGEE. Here the CDR3 DNA reads TGTGCCAGCAGCGAGACAGGACGGACCTACGAGCAGTACTTC. It codes for CASSETGRTYEQYF.